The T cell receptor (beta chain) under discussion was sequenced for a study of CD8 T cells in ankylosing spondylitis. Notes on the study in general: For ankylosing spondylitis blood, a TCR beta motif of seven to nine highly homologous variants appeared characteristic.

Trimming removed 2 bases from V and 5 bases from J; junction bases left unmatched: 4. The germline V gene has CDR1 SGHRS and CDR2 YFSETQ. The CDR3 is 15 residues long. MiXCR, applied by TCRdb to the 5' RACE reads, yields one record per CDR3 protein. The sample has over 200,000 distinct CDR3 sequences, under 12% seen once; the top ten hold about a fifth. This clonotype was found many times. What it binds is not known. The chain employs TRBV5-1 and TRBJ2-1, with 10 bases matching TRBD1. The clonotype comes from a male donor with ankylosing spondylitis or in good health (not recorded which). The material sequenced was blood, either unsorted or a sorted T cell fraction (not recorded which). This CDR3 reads CASSFGQGDHNEQFF. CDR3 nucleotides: TGCGCCAGCAGCTTTGGACAGGGGGACCACAATGAGCAGTTCTTC.